This T cell receptor beta chain comes out of a study of identical twins. TCRdb re-analysed the 5' RACE reads in MiXCR, keeping a single row per CDR3 protein. This table has 1.5 million to 2 million distinct CDR3 sequences, around a third appearing once. This clonotype was counted between two and nine times. The sequence was collected from a newborn girl in good health. Sequencing used cord blood.

The CDR3: CSASFRSLYGYTF. The DNA of the CDR3 is TGCAGTGCTAGTTTTCGGTCTTTATATGGCTACACCTTC. This rearrangement joins TRBV20-1 to TRBJ1-2; D remains unclear. The CDR3 totals 13 residues. Trimming stripped 3 bases from V and 5 bases from J, with 13 bases between. Germline lookup yields CDR1 DFQATT and CDR2 SNEGSKA (reference sequence).